The rows below give T cell receptor beta chains drawn from one sample of a study of blood T cell repertoires in COVID-19. This table comes from immunoSEQ multiplex PCR, and its TCRdb copy is limited to in-frame clones, with some not included. The sample has 250,000 to 350,000 clones, around four fifths seen once. The sequencing sample was made of peripheral blood. Receptors were obtained from a woman in her fifties or sixties with active or convalescent COVID-19. Both conserved end residues are part of each CDR3. D genes are given only for firm matches. Size is omitted from some rows. Given values are once, few, many or a class for expanded clones.

d_gene: .
j_gene: TRBJ2-4
len: 15
abundance: .
v_gene: TRBV9
CDR3aa: CASSAGSGYKNIQYF
CDR3nt: TGTGCCAGCAGCGCGGGAAGCGGATACAAAAACATTCAGTACTTC

d_gene: .
j_gene: TRBJ2-3
len: 15
abundance: .
v_gene: TRBV6-4
CDR3aa: CASRDIGLVTDTQYF
CDR3nt: TGTGCCAGCAGAGACATAGGACTCGTCACAGATACGCAGTATTTT

d_gene: TRBD1
j_gene: TRBJ1-5
len: 18
abundance: once
v_gene: TRBV30
CDR3aa: CAWSDRVSRTGGNQPQHF
CDR3nt: TGTGCCTGGAGTGACAGGGTTTCTAGGACAGGGGGCAATCAGCCCCAGCATTTT

d_gene: TRBD1
j_gene: TRBJ1-1
len: 14
abundance: few
v_gene: TRBV7-2
CDR3aa: CASSLTTGGSEAFF
CDR3nt: TGTGCCAGCAGCTTAACAACAGGGGGATCTGAAGCTTTCTTT

d_gene: TRBD1
j_gene: TRBJ1-2
len: 12
abundance: .
v_gene: TRBV18
CDR3aa: CASSFPGQGYTF
CDR3nt: TGTGCCAGCTCATTTCCGGGACAGGGCTACACCTTC

d_gene: TRBD1
j_gene: TRBJ1-4
len: 15
abundance: .
v_gene: TRBV18
CDR3aa: CASSPVARTGGELFF
CDR3nt: TGTGCCAGCTCACCAGTGGCCCGGACAGGGGGAGAACTGTTTTTT

d_gene: TRBD2
j_gene: TRBJ2-7
len: 15
abundance: .
v_gene: TRBV6-5
CDR3aa: CASRIGTSVSYEQYF
CDR3nt: TGTGCCAGCAGGATCGGGACTAGCGTATCCTACGAGCAGTACTTC

d_gene: TRBD1
j_gene: TRBJ2-1
len: 17
abundance: .
v_gene: TRBV25-1
CDR3aa: CASRRQGAGILYNEQFF
CDR3nt: TGTGCCAGCAGAAGACAGGGGGCGGGGATACTTTACAATGAGCAGTTCTTC

d_gene: .
j_gene: TRBJ2-1
len: 15
abundance: .
v_gene: TRBV29-1
CDR3aa: CSVLLGAEILNEQFF
CDR3nt: TGCAGCGTTTTGTTGGGGGCGGAAATTTTGAATGAGCAGTTCTTC

d_gene: TRBD2
j_gene: TRBJ2-7
len: 15
abundance: .
v_gene: TRBV4-2
CDR3aa: CASSQVKREGREQYF
CDR3nt: TGTGCCAGCAGCCAAGTAAAGCGGGAGGGCCGCGAGCAGTACTTC

d_gene: TRBD2
j_gene: TRBJ2-2
len: 14
abundance: .
v_gene: TRBV27
CDR3aa: CATGRVTNTGELFF
CDR3nt: TGTGCCACCGGGAGGGTTACGAACACCGGGGAGCTGTTTTTT

d_gene: TRBD1
j_gene: TRBJ2-7
len: 16
abundance: .
v_gene: TRBV14
CDR3aa: CASSQLGGQGYHEQYF
CDR3nt: TGTGCCAGCAGCCAACTCGGGGGACAGGGGTACCACGAGCAGTACTTC

d_gene: .
j_gene: TRBJ2-2
len: 15
abundance: .
v_gene: TRBV11-1
CDR3aa: CASSLAPRQTGELFF
CDR3nt: TGTGCCAGCAGCTTAGCACCTAGACAGACCGGGGAGCTGTTTTTT

d_gene: .
j_gene: TRBJ1-6
len: 15
abundance: .
v_gene: TRBV27
CDR3aa: CASSRQAGKNSPLHF
CDR3nt: TGTGCCAGCAGCCGACAAGCAGGCAAGAATTCACCCCTCCACTTT

d_gene: TRBD2
j_gene: TRBJ2-1
len: 18
abundance: .
v_gene: TRBV3-1/TRBV3-2
CDR3aa: CASSHNFPRGLAVNEQFF
CDR3nt: TGTGCCAGCAGCCACAACTTCCCGCGAGGACTAGCGGTCAATGAGCAGTTCTTC

d_gene: TRBD2
j_gene: TRBJ2-1
len: 16
abundance: .
v_gene: TRBV3-1/TRBV3-2
CDR3aa: CASSQDRAGDRLGQFF
CDR3nt: TGTGCCAGCAGCCAAGATCGAGCGGGAGATCGGTTGGGGCAGTTCTTC

d_gene: .
j_gene: TRBJ2-7
len: 14
abundance: few
v_gene: TRBV15
CDR3aa: CATSRTDDDYEQYF
CDR3nt: TGTGCCACCAGCAGGACAGACGACGACTACGAGCAGTACTTC

d_gene: TRBD1
j_gene: TRBJ1-1
len: 14
abundance: once
v_gene: TRBV6-5
CDR3aa: CASSRTGSFTEAFF
CDR3nt: TGTGCCAGCAGTCGGACAGGGTCTTTCACTGAAGCTTTCTTT

d_gene: .
j_gene: TRBJ2-1
len: 17
abundance: .
v_gene: TRBV5-6
CDR3aa: CASSLDPILSGKDEQFF
CDR3nt: TGTGCCAGCAGCTTGGACCCCATTTTGTCAGGGAAGGATGAGCAGTTCTTC

d_gene: TRBD2
j_gene: TRBJ2-3
len: 16
abundance: .
v_gene: TRBV6-5
CDR3aa: CASSSPSGGGTDTQYF
CDR3nt: TGTGCCAGCAGTTCCCCTAGCGGGGGTGGGACAGATACGCAGTATTTT

d_gene: .
j_gene: TRBJ1-2
len: 15
abundance: .
v_gene: TRBV28
CDR3aa: CASSLGGGRNYGYTF
CDR3nt: TGTGCCAGCAGTTTAGGCGGAGGGCGCAACTATGGCTACACCTTC

d_gene: TRBD2
j_gene: TRBJ2-5
len: 16
abundance: .
v_gene: TRBV5-4
CDR3aa: CASSSQLLAGGETQYF
CDR3nt: TGTGCCAGCAGCTCCCAGCTACTAGCGGGAGGGGAGACCCAGTACTTC

d_gene: .
j_gene: TRBJ1-6
len: 14
abundance: few
v_gene: TRBV5-1
CDR3aa: CASRLAYSNSPLHF
CDR3nt: TGCGCCAGCAGACTGGCGTACAGTAATTCACCCCTCCACTTT

d_gene: .
j_gene: TRBJ2-1
len: 13
abundance: once
v_gene: TRBV24-1
CDR3aa: CATSDPVNNEQFF
CDR3nt: TGTGCCACCAGTGACCCGGTAAATAATGAGCAGTTCTTC

d_gene: .
j_gene: TRBJ2-2
len: 14
abundance: few
v_gene: TRBV10-3
CDR3aa: CAIGVEALTGELFF
CDR3nt: TGTGCCATCGGAGTCGAGGCACTCACCGGGGAGCTGTTTTTT

d_gene: TRBD2
j_gene: TRBJ2-7
len: 14
abundance: once
v_gene: TRBV28
CDR3aa: CASSSGGRSYEQYF
CDR3nt: TGTGCCAGCAGCAGCGGGGGACGGTCCTACGAGCAGTACTTC

d_gene: .
j_gene: TRBJ2-5
len: 12
abundance: .
v_gene: TRBV5-1
CDR3aa: CASSLGAETQYF
CDR3nt: TGCGCCAGCAGCTTGGGGGCTGAGACCCAGTACTTC

d_gene: .
j_gene: TRBJ2-5
len: 14
abundance: few
v_gene: TRBV11-2
CDR3aa: CASSAATGLETQYF
CDR3nt: TGTGCCAGCAGCGCGGCGACAGGCCTAGAGACCCAGTACTTC

d_gene: TRBD2
j_gene: TRBJ2-1
len: 14
abundance: .
v_gene: TRBV7-3
CDR3aa: CASSFRREGPEQFF
CDR3nt: TGTGCCAGCAGCTTCCGGCGGGAGGGTCCTGAGCAGTTCTTC

d_gene: .
j_gene: TRBJ2-1
len: 12
abundance: .
v_gene: TRBV19
CDR3aa: CASGKGGNEQFF
CDR3nt: TGTGCCAGTGGGAAAGGGGGTAATGAGCAGTTCTTC

d_gene: TRBD2
j_gene: TRBJ2-1
len: 19
abundance: .
v_gene: TRBV13
CDR3aa: CASSLVLLAGVLPYNEQFF
CDR3nt: TGTGCCAGCAGCTTAGTTCTACTAGCGGGAGTTCTACCCTACAATGAGCAGTTCTTC

d_gene: .
j_gene: TRBJ2-3
len: 11
abundance: .
v_gene: TRBV11-2
CDR3aa: CASSFSDTQYF
CDR3nt: TGTGCCAGCAGCTTCTCAGATACGCAGTATTTT

d_gene: TRBD2
j_gene: TRBJ2-7
len: 18
abundance: .
v_gene: TRBV9
CDR3aa: CASSVAGDGRANLGEQYF
CDR3nt: TGTGCCAGCAGCGTAGCCGGGGACGGGAGGGCAAATTTAGGCGAGCAGTACTTC

d_gene: .
j_gene: TRBJ1-1
len: 11
abundance: .
v_gene: TRBV9
CDR3aa: CASSWTSGAFF
CDR3nt: TGTGCCAGCAGCTGGACATCCGGAGCTTTCTTT

d_gene: .
j_gene: TRBJ2-1
len: 15
abundance: .
v_gene: TRBV4-2
CDR3aa: CASSQDSGTDNEQFF
CDR3nt: TGTGCCAGCAGCCAAGATAGTGGGACTGACAATGAGCAGTTCTTC

d_gene: .
j_gene: TRBJ2-1
len: 14
abundance: few
v_gene: TRBV5-1
CDR3aa: CASYPRGEYNEQFF
CDR3nt: TGCGCCAGTTATCCACGGGGAGAATACAATGAGCAGTTCTTC

d_gene: TRBD2
j_gene: TRBJ2-5
len: 14
abundance: .
v_gene: TRBV11-2
CDR3aa: CASSLGLAKETQYF
CDR3nt: TGTGCCAGCAGCCTAGGACTAGCGAAAGAGACCCAGTACTTC

d_gene: TRBD1
j_gene: TRBJ2-3
len: 15
abundance: .
v_gene: TRBV7-9
CDR3aa: CASSLTGDGTDTQYF
CDR3nt: TGTGCCAGCAGCTTAACAGGGGATGGGACAGATACGCAGTATTTT

d_gene: TRBD1
j_gene: TRBJ2-7
len: 13
abundance: .
v_gene: TRBV11-1
CDR3aa: CASSLGQVFEQYF
CDR3nt: TGTGCCAGCAGCCTAGGACAGGTTTTCGAGCAGTACTTC

d_gene: .
j_gene: TRBJ1-2
len: 14
abundance: .
v_gene: TRBV11-2
CDR3aa: CASTSVREEVGYTF
CDR3nt: TGTGCCAGCACTTCCGTCAGGGAGGAAGTTGGCTACACCTTC

d_gene: TRBD2
j_gene: TRBJ2-7
len: 16
abundance: .
v_gene: TRBV3-1/TRBV3-2
CDR3aa: CASSQDRSEREREQYF
CDR3nt: TGTGCCAGCAGCCAAGATCGGAGCGAGCGGGAGAGGGAGCAGTACTTC

d_gene: .
j_gene: TRBJ1-2
len: 13
abundance: once
v_gene: TRBV28
CDR3aa: CASTAEGNYGYTF
CDR3nt: TGTGCCAGCACCGCAGAGGGTAACTATGGCTACACCTTC

d_gene: TRBD1
j_gene: TRBJ1-1
len: 14
abundance: few
v_gene: TRBV5-1
CDR3aa: CASSKQGAGSEAFF
CDR3nt: TGCGCCAGCAGCAAACAGGGGGCAGGCTCTGAAGCTTTCTTT

d_gene: TRBD2
j_gene: TRBJ2-1
len: 13
abundance: .
v_gene: TRBV6-4
CDR3aa: CASSAGRATEQFF
CDR3nt: TGTGCCAGCAGCGCGGGGAGGGCGACTGAGCAGTTCTTC

d_gene: .
j_gene: TRBJ1-5
len: 13
abundance: .
v_gene: TRBV28
CDR3aa: CASSLNRESPQHF
CDR3nt: TGTGCCAGCAGTTTAAACCGGGAATCCCCCCAGCATTTT

d_gene: TRBD2
j_gene: TRBJ2-3
len: 14
abundance: .
v_gene: TRBV24-1
CDR3aa: CATSAAGRTDTQYF
CDR3nt: TGTGCCACCAGTGCAGCGGGGCGGACAGATACGCAGTATTTT

d_gene: .
j_gene: TRBJ1-1
len: 15
abundance: .
v_gene: TRBV4-1
CDR3aa: CASSQNPPGNTEAFF
CDR3nt: TGCGCCAGCAGCCAAAACCCTCCGGGAAACACTGAAGCTTTCTTT

d_gene: .
j_gene: TRBJ1-1
len: 16
abundance: .
v_gene: TRBV19
CDR3aa: CASSIGTINSNTEAFF
CDR3nt: TGTGCCAGTAGTATAGGTACCATCAACTCGAACACTGAAGCTTTCTTT

d_gene: TRBD2
j_gene: TRBJ2-1
len: 16
abundance: .
v_gene: TRBV10-2
CDR3aa: CASSEWTSGRDGEQFF
CDR3nt: TGCGCCAGCAGTGAATGGACTAGCGGGAGGGATGGGGAGCAGTTCTTC

d_gene: .
j_gene: TRBJ2-1
len: 13
abundance: .
v_gene: TRBV9
CDR3aa: CASSVGGGQREFF
CDR3nt: TGTGCCAGCAGCGTAGGCGGAGGTCAGAGGGAGTTCTTC

d_gene: .
j_gene: TRBJ1-5
len: 13
abundance: .
v_gene: TRBV11-2
CDR3aa: CASSKERGQPQHF
CDR3nt: TGTGCCAGCAGTAAGGAGAGGGGGCAGCCCCAGCATTTT

d_gene: TRBD2
j_gene: TRBJ2-4
len: 18
abundance: .
v_gene: TRBV30
CDR3aa: CAWRPGLAGAVAKNIQYF
CDR3nt: TGTGCCTGGAGGCCCGGACTAGCGGGCGCGGTAGCCAAAAACATTCAGTACTTC